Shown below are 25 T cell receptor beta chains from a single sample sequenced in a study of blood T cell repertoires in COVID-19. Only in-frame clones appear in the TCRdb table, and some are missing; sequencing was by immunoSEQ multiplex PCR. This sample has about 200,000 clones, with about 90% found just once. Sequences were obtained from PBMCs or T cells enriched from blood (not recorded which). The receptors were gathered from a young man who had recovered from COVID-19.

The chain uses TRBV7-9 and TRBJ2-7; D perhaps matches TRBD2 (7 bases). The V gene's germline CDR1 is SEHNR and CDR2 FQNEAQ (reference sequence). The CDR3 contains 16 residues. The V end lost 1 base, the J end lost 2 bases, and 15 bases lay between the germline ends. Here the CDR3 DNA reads TGTGCCAGCAGCTTAGGAGGTGCGGGGGACACCTACGAGCAGTACTTC. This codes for CASSLGGAGDTYEQYF.

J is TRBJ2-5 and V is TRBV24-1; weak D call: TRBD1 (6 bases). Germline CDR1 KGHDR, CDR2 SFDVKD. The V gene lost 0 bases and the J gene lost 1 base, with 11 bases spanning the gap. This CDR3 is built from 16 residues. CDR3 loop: CATSDLRTDSQETQYF. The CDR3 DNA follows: TGTGCCACCAGTGATTTGCGTACGGACAGCCAAGAGACCCAGTACTTC.

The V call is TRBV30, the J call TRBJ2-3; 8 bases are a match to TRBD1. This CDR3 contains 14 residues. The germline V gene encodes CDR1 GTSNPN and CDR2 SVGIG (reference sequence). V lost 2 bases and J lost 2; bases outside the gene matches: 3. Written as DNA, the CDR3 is TGTGCCTGGAGTCGGGGACAGGCCACAGATACGCAGTATTTT. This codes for CAWSRGQATDTQYF.

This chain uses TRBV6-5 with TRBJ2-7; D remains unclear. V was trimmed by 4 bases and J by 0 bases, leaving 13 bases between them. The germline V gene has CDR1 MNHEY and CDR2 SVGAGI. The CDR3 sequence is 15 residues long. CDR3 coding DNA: TGTGCCAGCAGTTTTGGAGACGGCACCTCCTACGAGCAGTACTTC. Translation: CASSFGDGTSYEQYF.

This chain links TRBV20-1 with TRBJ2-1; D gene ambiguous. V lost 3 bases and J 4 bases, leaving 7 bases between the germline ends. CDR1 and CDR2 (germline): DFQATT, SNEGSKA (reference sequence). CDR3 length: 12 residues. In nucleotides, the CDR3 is TGCAGTGCTAGTCGGGTATACAATGAGCAGTTCTTC. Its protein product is CSASRVYNEQFF.

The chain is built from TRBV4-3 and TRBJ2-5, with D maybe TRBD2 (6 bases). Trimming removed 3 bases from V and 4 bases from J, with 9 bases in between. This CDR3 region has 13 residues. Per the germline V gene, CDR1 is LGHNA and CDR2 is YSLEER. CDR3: CASSQGLGETQYF. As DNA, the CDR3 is TGCGCCAGCAGCCAGGGACTGGGAGAGACCCAGTACTTC.

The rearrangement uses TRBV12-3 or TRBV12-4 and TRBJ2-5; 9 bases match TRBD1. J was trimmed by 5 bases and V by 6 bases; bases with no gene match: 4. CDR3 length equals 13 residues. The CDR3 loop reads CASSLTGGETQYF. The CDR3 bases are TGTGCCAGCAGCCTGACAGGGGGGGAGACCCAGTACTTC.

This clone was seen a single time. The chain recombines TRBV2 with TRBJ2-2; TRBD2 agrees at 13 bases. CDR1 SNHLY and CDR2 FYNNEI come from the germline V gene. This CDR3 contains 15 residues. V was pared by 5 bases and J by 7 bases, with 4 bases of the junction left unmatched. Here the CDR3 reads CASSWTSGGNGELFF. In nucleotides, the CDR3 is TGTGCCAGCAGTTGGACTAGCGGGGGCAACGGGGAGCTGTTTTTT.

CDR3 in amino acids: CASPPPPGLTYEQYF. Here the CDR3 DNA reads TGCGCCAGCCCACCCCCCCCAGGGCTAACCTACGAGCAGTACTTC. This chain uses TRBV10-1 with TRBJ2-7; possibly TRBD1 for D (5 bases). CDR1 and CDR2 (germline): WNHNN, SYGVQD (reference sequence). The CDR3 consists of 15 residues. Trimming left V 8 bases short and J 2 bases short, with 19 bases between.

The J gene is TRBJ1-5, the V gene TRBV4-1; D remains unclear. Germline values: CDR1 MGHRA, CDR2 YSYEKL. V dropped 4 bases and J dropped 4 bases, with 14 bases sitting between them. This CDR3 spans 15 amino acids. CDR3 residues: CASSRNAADNQPQHF. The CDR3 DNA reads TGCGCCAGCAGCCGAAATGCGGCGGATAATCAGCCCCAGCATTTT.

This CDR3 reads CASRETISRVSGNTIYF. For the CDR3, the DNA is TGTGCCAGCAGAGAGACCATTTCCAGGGTGTCTGGAAACACCATATATTTT. The rearrangement links TRBV2 to TRBJ1-3, with a tentative D call TRBD1 (5 bases). Per germline, CDR1 SNHLY and CDR2 FYNNEI. This CDR3 comprises 17 residues. V was clipped by 6 bases and J by 1 base, with 19 bases between them.

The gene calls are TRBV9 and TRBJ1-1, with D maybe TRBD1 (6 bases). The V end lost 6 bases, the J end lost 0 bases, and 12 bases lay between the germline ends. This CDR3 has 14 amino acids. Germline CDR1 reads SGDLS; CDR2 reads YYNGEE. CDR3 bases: TGTGCCAGCACCACAGGGTCGATGAACACTGAAGCTTTCTTT. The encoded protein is CASTTGSMNTEAFF.

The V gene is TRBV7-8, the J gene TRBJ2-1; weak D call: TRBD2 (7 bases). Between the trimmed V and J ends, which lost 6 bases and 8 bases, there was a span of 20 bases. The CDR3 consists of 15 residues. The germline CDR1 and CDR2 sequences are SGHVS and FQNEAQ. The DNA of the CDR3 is TGTGCCAGCAGTTCAGGGGAGACTAGCATCTATGAGCAGTTCTTC. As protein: CASSSGETSIYEQFF.

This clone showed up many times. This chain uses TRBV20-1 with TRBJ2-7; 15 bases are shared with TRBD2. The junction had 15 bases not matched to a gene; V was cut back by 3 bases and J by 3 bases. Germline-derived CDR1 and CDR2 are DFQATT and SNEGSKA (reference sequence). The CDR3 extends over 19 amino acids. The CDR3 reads CSASATPGTSGGPLYEQYF. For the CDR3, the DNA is TGCAGTGCTAGTGCAACCCCCGGGACTAGCGGGGGGCCACTCTACGAGCAGTACTTC.

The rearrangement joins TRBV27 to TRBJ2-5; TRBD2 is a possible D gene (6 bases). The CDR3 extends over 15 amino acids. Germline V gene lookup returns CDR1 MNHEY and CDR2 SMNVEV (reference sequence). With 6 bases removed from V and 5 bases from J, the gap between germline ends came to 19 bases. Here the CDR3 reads CASSRRTIGGETQYF. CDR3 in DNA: TGTGCCAGCAGCCGAAGGACTATTGGGGGGGAGACCCAGTACTTC.

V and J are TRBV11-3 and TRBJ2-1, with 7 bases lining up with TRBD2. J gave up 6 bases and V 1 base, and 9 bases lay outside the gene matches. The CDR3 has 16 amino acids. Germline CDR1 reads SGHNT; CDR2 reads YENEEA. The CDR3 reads CASSLGGRGILNEQFF. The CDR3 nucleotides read TGTGCCAGCAGCTTAGGCGGGCGGGGGATACTCAATGAGCAGTTCTTC.

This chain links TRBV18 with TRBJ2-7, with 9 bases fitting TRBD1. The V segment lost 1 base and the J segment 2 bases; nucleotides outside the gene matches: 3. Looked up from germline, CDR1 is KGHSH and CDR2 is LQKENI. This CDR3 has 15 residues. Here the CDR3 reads CASSPLDRGAYEQYF. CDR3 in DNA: TGTGCCAGCTCACCACTGGACAGGGGAGCCTACGAGCAGTACTTC.

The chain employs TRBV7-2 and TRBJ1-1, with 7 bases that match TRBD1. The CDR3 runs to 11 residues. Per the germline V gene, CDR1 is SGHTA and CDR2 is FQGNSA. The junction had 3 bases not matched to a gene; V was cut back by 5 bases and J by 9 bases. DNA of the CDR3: TGTGCCAGCAGCACGGGACAGAAAGCTTTCTTT. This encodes CASSTGQKAFF.

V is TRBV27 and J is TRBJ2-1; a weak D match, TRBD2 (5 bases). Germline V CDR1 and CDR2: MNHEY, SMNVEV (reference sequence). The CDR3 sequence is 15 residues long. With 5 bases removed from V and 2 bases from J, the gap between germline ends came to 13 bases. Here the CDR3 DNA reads TGTGCCAGCAGTCCCCGTAGCGCGACCTACAATGAGCAGTTCTTC. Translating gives CASSPRSATYNEQFF.

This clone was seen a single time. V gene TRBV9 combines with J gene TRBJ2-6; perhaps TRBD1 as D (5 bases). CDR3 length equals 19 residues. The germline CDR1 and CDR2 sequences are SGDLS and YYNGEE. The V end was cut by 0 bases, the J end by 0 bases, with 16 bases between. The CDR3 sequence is CASSVVEDSTFSGANVLTF. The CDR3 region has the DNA TGTGCCAGCAGCGTAGTAGAAGACAGCACATTCTCTGGGGCCAACGTCCTGACTTTC.

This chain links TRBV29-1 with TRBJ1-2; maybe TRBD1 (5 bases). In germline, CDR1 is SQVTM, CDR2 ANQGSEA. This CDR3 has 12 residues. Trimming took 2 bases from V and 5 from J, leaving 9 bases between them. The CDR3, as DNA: TGCAGCGTTGAAAGGGGCCTGTATGGCTACACCTTC. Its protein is CSVERGLYGYTF.

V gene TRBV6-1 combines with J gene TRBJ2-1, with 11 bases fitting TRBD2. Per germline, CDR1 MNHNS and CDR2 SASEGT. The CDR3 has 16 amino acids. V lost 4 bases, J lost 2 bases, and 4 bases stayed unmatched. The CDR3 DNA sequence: TGTGCCAGCAGTGTCCGACTAGCGGGAACCTACAATGAGCAGTTCTTC. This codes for CASSVRLAGTYNEQFF.

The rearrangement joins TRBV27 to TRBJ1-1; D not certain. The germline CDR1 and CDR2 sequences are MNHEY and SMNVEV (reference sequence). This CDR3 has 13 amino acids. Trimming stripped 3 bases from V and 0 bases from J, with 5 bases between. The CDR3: CASSFVVNTEAFF. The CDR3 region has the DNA TGTGCCAGCAGTTTTGTAGTGAACACTGAAGCTTTCTTT.

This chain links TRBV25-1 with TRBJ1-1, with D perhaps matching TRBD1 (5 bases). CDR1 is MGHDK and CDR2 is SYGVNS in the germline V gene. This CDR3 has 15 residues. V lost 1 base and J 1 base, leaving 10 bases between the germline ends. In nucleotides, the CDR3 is TGTGCCAGCAGTGAATTTGACAGACCGAACACTGAAGCTTTCTTT. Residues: CASSEFDRPNTEAFF. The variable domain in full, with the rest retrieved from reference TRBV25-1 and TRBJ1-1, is EADIYQTPRYLVIGTGKKITLECSQTMGHDKMYWYQQDPGMELHLIHYSYGVNSTEKGDLSSESTVSRIRTEHFPLTLESARPSHTSQYLCASSEFDRPNTEAFFGQGTRLTVV.

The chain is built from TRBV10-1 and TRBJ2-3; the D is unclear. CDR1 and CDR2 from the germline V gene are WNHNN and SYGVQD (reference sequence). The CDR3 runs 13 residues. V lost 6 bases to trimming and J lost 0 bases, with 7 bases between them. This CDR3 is CASSFSSTDTQYF. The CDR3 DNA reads TGCGCCAGCAGCTTCTCTAGCACAGATACGCAGTATTTT.